The rows below give T cell receptor beta chains drawn from one sample of a study of T cell repertoires in Merkel cell carcinoma. TCRdb's table, derived via immunoSEQ multiplex PCR, lists solely in-frame clones and lacks some. The sample contains approximately 14,000 clones, 76% of which appear only once. Sequencing was done on a sample of tumor tissue. The receptors shown here come from an adult with Merkel cell carcinoma. CDR3s include the opening cysteine and the closing phenylalanine or tryptophan. The D gene is left open where the match is weak. Size tells how often a clone was seen (once, few, many) or the class of an expanded clone, and some rows leave it out.

v_gene	j_gene	abundance	d_gene	CDR3nt	CDR3aa
TRBV5-5	TRBJ1-1	.	.	TGTGCCAGCAACCCATGGGGCAGGGAGGGCACTGAAGCTTTCTTT	CASNPWGREGTEAFF
TRBV7-9	TRBJ1-2	few	.	TGTGCCAGCAGCCTGGTAGATGGCTATGGCTACACCTTC	CASSLVDGYGYTF
TRBV5-1	TRBJ2-2	.	TRBD1	TGCGCCAGCAGCCTTTGGACAGGGAGTTTCCGGGAGCTGTTTTTT	CASSLWTGSFRELFF
TRBV5-6	TRBJ1-3	.	.	TGTGCCAGCAGTCCGACAGGAGCCCTCGCCTCAGGAAACACCATATATTTT	CASSPTGALASGNTIYF
TRBV27	TRBJ1-2	.	TRBD1	TGTGCCAGCAGTTTGCCAGGGGGCGATGGCTACACCTTC	CASSLPGGDGYTF
TRBV7-2	TRBJ2-1	few	.	TGTGCCAGCAGCTTAGAAGGGCAGAGGAGCTCTTACAATGAGCAGTTCTTC	CASSLEGQRSSYNEQFF
TRBV6-6	TRBJ2-7	.	TRBD1	TGTGCCAGCAGTTACGGGACAGCGCACACCTACGAGCAGTACTTC	CASSYGTAHTYEQYF
TRBV7-2	TRBJ1-2	once	.	TGTGCCAGCAGCCAGAATGCTGACTATGGCTACACCTTC	CASSQNADYGYTF
TRBV6-4	TRBJ2-6	once	.	TGTGCCAGCAGTGACTCGTCGGGGGCTGGGGCCAACGTCCTGACTTTC	CASSDSSGAGANVLTF
TRBV14	TRBJ1-6	.	.	TGTGCCAGCAGCCTCTCGGCGAATTCACCCCTCCACTTT	CASSLSANSPLHF
TRBV7-2	TRBJ2-4	.	.	TGTGCCAGCAGCTTATGGACAGCACGTATTGCCAAAAACATTCAGTACTTC	CASSLWTARIAKNIQYF
TRBV5-1	TRBJ2-1	medium-sized	.	TGCGCCAGCAGCTTAACGGCAGGCTCCAATGAGCAGTTCTTC	CASSLTAGSNEQFF
TRBV10-3	TRBJ1-1	once	.	TGTGCCATCAGTCGGAGGGATGACACTGAAGCTTTCTTT	CAISRRDDTEAFF
TRBV2	TRBJ1-5	.	.	TGTGCCAGCAGCCAGGGTGTGGATCAGCCCCAGCATTTT	CASSQGVDQPQHF
TRBV14	TRBJ1-2	few	.	TGTGCCAGCAGCCGCGGATCAGGGGAAAGCTATGGCTACACCTTC	CASSRGSGESYGYTF
TRBV28	TRBJ2-1	.	TRBD1	TGTGCCAGCAGCTCTACCGGACAGGGCATGACGGGTGATGAGCAGTTCTTC	CASSSTGQGMTGDEQFF
TRBV9	TRBJ2-3	.	TRBD1	TGTGCCAGCAGCAAGGGACAGGCGAACACAGATACGCAGTATTTT	CASSKGQANTDTQYF
TRBV15	TRBJ1-5	.	.	TGTGCCACCAGCAGGGACCCCAAGGGCCAGATCAATCAGCCCCAGCATTTT	CATSRDPKGQINQPQHF
TRBV2	TRBJ2-5	once	TRBD2	TGTGCCAGCAGTGAAAGTAGCGGGGGAATGGCCCAGTACTTC	CASSESSGGMAQYF
TRBV2	TRBJ1-1	.	.	TGTGCCAGCAGTGGGGCAGGGAATAGGTACACTGAAGCTTTCTTT	CASSGAGNRYTEAFF
TRBV2	TRBJ1-5	.	.	TGTGCCAGCAGCCCCGGGGGCAATCAGCCCCAGCATTTT	CASSPGGNQPQHF
TRBV6-6	TRBJ2-7	once	TRBD2	TGTGCCAGCAGTCGGAGCGGGAGCTCCTACGAGCAGTACTTC	CASSRSGSSYEQYF